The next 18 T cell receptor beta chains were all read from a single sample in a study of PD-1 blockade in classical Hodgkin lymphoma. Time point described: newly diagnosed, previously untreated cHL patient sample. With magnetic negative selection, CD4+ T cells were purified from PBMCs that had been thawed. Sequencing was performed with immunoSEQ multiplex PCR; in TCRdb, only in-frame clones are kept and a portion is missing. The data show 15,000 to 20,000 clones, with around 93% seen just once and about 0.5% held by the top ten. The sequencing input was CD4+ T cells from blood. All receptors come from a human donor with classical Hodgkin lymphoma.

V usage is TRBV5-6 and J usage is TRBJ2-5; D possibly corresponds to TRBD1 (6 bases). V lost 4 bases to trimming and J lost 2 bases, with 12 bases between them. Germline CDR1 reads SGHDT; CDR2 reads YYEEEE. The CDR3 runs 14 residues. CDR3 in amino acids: CASSQERGQETQYF. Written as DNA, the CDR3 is TGTGCCAGCAGCCAGGAAAGGGGGCAAGAGACCCAGTACTTC.

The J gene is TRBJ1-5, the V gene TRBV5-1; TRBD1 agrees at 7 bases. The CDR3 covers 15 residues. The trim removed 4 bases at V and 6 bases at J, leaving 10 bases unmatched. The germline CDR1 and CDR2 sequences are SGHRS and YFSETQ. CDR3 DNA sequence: TGCGCCAGCAGCCTGCGACAGGGAGGGGGTCAGCCCCAGCATTTT. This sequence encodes CASSLRQGGGQPQHF. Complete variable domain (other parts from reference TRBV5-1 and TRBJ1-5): KAGVTQTPRYLIKTRGQQVTLSCSPISGHRSVSWYQQTPGQGLQFLFEYFSETQRNKGNFPGRFSGRQFSNSRSEMNVSTLELGDSALYLCASSLRQGGGQPQHFGDGTRLSIL.

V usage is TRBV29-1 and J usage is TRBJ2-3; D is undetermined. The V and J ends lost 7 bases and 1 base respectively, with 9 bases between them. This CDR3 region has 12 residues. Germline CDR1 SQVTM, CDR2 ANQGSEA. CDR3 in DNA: TGCAGCGGGGCCCAGGGCACAGATACGCAGTATTTT. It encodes CSGAQGTDTQYF.

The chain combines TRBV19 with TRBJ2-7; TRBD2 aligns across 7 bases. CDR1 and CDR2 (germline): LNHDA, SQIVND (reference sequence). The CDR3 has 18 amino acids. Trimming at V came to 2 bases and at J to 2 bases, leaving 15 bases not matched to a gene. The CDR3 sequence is CASSIRRGTAGAAYEQYF. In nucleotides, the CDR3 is TGTGCCAGTAGTATACGGCGGGGTACGGCGGGAGCCGCCTACGAGCAGTACTTC.

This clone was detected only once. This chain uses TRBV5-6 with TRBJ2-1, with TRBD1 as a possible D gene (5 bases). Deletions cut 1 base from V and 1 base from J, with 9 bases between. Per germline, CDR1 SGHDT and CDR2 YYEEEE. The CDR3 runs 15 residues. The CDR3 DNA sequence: TGTGCCAGCAGCTTGCGGCAGGGTTCCTACAATGAGCAGTTCTTC. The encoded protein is CASSLRQGSYNEQFF. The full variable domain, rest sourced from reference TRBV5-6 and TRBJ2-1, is DAGVTQSPTHLIKTRGQQVTLRCSPKSGHDTVSWYQQALGQGPQFIFQYYEEEERQRGNFPDRFSGHQFPNYSSELNVNALLLGDSALYLCASSLRQGSYNEQFFGPGTRLTVL.

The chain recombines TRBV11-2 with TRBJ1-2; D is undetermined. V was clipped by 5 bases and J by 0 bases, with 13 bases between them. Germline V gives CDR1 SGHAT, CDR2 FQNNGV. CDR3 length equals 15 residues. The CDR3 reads CASSPDPGANYGYTF. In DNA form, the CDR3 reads TGTGCCAGCAGCCCGGACCCAGGTGCTAACTATGGCTACACCTTC.

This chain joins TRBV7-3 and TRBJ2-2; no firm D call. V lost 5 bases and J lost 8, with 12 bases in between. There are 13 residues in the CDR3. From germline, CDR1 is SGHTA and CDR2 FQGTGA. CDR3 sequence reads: CASSADWLGELFF. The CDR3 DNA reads TGTGCCAGCAGCGCCGACTGGCTGGGGGAGCTGTTTTTT.

CDR3 in amino acids: CASSQAGNTIYF. In DNA form, the CDR3 reads TGTGCCAGCAGCCAAGCCGGAAACACCATATATTTT. V gene TRBV14 combines with J gene TRBJ1-3; D unresolved. The CDR3 contains 12 residues. Trimming took off 1 base at V and 4 bases at J, with 2 bases between the two ends. Per the germline V gene, CDR1 is SGHDN and CDR2 is FVKESK.

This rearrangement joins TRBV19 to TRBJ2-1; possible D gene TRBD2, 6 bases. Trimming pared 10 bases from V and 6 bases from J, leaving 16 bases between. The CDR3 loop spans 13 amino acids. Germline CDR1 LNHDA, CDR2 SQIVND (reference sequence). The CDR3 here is CATNPTGLNEQFF. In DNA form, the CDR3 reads TGTGCCACTAATCCGACGGGACTCAATGAGCAGTTCTTC. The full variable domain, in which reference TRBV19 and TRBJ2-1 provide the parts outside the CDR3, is DGGITQSPKYLFRKEGQNVTLSCEQNLNHDAMYWYRQDPGQGLRLIYYSQIVNDFQKGDIAEGYSVSREKKESFPLTVTSAQKNPTAFYLCATNPTGLNEQFFGPGTRLTVL.

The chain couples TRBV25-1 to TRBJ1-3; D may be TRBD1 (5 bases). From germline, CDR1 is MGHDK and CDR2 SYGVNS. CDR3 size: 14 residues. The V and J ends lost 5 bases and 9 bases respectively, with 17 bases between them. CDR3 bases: TGTGCCAGCAGTAGCCCGGGGCAGACGACCACCATATATTTT. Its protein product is CASSSPGQTTTIYF. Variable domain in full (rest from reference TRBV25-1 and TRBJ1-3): EADIYQTPRYLVIGTGKKITLECSQTMGHDKMYWYQQDPGMELHLIHYSYGVNSTEKGDLSSESTVSRIRTEHFPLTLESARPSHTSQYLCASSSPGQTTTIYFGEGSWLTVV.

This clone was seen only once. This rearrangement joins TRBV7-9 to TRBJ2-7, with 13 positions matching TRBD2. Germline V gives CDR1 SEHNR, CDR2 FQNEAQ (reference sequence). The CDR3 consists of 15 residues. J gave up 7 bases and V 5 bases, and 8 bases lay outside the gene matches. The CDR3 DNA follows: TGTGCCAGCAGCCTGAACCGGACTAGCGGGAGAGAGCAGTACTTC. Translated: CASSLNRTSGREQYF.

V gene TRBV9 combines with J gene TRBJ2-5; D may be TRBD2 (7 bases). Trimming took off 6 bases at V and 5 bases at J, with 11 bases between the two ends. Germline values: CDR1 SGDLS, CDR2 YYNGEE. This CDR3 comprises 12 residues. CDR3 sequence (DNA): TGTGCCAGCAAGGGGGGAGGGGAGACCCAGTACTTC. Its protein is CASKGGGETQYF.

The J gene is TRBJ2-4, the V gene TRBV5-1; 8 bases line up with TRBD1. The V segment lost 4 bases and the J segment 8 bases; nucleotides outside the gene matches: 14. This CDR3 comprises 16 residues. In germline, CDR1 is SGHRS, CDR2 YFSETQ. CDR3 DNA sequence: TGCGCCAGCAGCACTACAGGGGGGCAGTCAAGGGACATTCAGTACTTC. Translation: CASSTTGGQSRDIQYF.

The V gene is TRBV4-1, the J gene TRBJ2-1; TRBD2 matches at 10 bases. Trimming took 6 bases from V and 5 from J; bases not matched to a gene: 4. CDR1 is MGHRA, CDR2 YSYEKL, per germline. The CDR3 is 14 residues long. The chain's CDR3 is CASSPLAGNNEQFF. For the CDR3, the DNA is TGCGCCAGCAGTCCACTAGCGGGAAACAATGAGCAGTTCTTC.

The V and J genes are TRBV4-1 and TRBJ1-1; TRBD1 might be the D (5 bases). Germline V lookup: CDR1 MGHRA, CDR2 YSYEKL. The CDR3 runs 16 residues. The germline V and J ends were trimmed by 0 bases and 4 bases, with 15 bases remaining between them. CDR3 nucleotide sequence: TGCGCCAGCAGCCAAGATAGGGTCAGGGTCGGCACTGAAGCTTTCTTT. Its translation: CASSQDRVRVGTEAFF.

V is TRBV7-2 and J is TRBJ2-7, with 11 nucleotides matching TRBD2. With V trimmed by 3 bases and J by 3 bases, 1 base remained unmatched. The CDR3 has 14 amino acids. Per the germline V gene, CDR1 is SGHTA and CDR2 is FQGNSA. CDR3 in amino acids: CASSFGTSGYEQYF. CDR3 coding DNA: TGTGCCAGCAGCTTTGGGACTAGCGGCTACGAGCAGTACTTC.

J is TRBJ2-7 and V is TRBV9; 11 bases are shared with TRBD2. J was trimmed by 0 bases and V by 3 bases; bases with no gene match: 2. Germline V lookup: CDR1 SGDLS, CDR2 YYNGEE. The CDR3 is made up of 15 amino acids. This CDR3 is CASSATSGSSYEQYF. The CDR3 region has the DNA TGTGCCAGCAGCGCTACTAGCGGGAGCTCCTACGAGCAGTACTTC.

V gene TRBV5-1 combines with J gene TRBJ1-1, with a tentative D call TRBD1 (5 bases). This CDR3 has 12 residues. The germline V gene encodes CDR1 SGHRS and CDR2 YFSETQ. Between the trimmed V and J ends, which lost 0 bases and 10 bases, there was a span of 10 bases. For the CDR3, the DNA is TGCGCCAGCAGCTTGGATCGCGGGGCAGCTTTCTTT. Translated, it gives CASSLDRGAAFF.